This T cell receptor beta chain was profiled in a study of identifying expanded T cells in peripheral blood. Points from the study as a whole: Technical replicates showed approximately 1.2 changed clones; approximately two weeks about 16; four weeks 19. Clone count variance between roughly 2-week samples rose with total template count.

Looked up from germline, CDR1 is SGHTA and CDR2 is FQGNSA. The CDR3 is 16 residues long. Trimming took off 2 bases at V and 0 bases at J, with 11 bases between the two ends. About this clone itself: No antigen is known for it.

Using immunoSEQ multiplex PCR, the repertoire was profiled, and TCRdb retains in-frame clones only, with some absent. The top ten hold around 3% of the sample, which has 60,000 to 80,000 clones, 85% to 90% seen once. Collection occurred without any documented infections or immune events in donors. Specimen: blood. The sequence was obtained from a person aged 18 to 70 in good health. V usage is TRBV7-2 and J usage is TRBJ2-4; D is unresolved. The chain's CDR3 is CASSLMTSVAKNIQYF. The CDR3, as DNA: TGTGCCAGCAGCTTAATGACATCTGTAGCCAAAAACATTCAGTACTTC.